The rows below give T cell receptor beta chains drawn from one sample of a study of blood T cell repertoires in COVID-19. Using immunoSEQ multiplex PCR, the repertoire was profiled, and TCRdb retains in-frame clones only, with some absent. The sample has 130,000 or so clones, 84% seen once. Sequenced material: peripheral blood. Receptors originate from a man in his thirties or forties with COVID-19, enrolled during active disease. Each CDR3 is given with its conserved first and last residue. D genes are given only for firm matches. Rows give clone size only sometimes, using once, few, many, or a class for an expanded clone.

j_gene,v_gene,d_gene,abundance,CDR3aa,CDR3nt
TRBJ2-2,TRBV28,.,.,CASSLGGNAGELFF,TGTGCCAGCAGTTTAGGGGGGAACGCCGGGGAGCTGTTTTTT
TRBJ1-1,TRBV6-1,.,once,CASSEAYSLNTEAFF,TGTGCCAGCAGTGAAGCGTACAGTTTGAACACTGAAGCTTTCTTT
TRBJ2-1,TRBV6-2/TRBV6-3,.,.,CASRPTSHPEQFF,TGTGCCAGCAGACCTACTAGTCACCCTGAGCAGTTCTTC
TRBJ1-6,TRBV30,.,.,CAWSELESGLPLHF,TGTGCCTGGAGTGAGCTAGAGTCAGGGTTACCCCTCCACTTT
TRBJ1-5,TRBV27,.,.,CASSLTGDGNQPQHF,TGTGCCAGCAGTTTGACGGGGGATGGCAATCAGCCCCAGCATTTT
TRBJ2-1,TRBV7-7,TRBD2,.,CASSLGLAGVNEQFF,TGTGCTAGCAGCTTAGGACTAGCGGGAGTCAATGAGCAGTTCTTC
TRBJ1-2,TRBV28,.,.,CASSSLRQRTDYGYTF,TGTGCCAGCAGTTCCCTCAGACAGAGAACCGACTATGGCTACACCTTC
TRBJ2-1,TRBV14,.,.,CASSQGAFNEQFF,TGTGCCAGCAGCCAAGGTGCGTTCAATGAGCAGTTCTTC
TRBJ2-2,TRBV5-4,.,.,CASSSPDFRNTGELFF,TGTGCCAGCAGCTCCCCGGACTTTAGGAACACCGGGGAGCTGTTTTTT
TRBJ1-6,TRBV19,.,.,CASSRQEIRYNSPLHF,TGTGCCAGTAGCAGACAGGAAATACGGTATAATTCACCCCTCCACTTT
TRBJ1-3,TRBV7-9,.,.,CASSQSGQRNTIYF,TGTGCCAGCAGCCAATCAGGGCAACGAAACACCATATATTTT
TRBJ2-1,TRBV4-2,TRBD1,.,CASSQITGTGLGNEQFF,TGTGCCAGCAGCCAAATAACCGGGACAGGCTTGGGAAATGAGCAGTTCTTC
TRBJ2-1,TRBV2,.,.,CASSRRGPSYNEQFF,TGTGCCAGCAGTCGGAGGGGGCCTTCCTACAATGAGCAGTTCTTC
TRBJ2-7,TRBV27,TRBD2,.,CASSPRTSGYEQYF,TGTGCCAGCAGCCCGAGGACTAGCGGCTACGAGCAGTACTTC
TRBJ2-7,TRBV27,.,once,CASSSGGGSFYEQYF,TGTGCCAGCAGTTCGGGTGGGGGGTCCTTCTACGAGCAGTACTTC
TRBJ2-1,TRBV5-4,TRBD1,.,CASSLGQGSNEQFF,TGTGCCAGCAGCTTGGGACAGGGGAGCAATGAGCAGTTCTTC
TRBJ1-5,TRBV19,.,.,CASSYADSLNQPQHF,TGTGCCAGTAGTTACGCGGACAGCCTCAATCAGCCCCAGCATTTT
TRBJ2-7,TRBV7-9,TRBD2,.,CASSLAGGSYEQYF,TGTGCCAGCAGCTTAGCGGGAGGGTCCTACGAGCAGTACTTC
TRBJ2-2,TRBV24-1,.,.,CATSDRKGSDTGELFF,TGTGCCACCAGTGATCGTAAGGGTAGCGACACCGGGGAGCTGTTTTTT
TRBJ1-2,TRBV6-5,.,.,CASRYSDQNYGYTF,TGTGCCAGCAGGTACAGCGACCAGAACTATGGCTACACCTTC